This T cell receptor beta chain was observed in a study of T-cell reconstitution after alpha-beta-depleted transplantation in children. Unique molecular identifiers were incorporated when the TCRbeta library was constructed. TCRdb re-called the PCR reads with MiXCR, one entry per CDR3 protein. The table records roughly 500,000 distinct CDR3 sequences, approximately 10% of them present only once. The CDR3 consists of 13 residues. Germline CDR1 and CDR2: SQVTM and ANQGSEA. With V trimmed by 5 bases and J by 3 bases, 5 bases remained unmatched. This clonotype counts as medium-sized (0.01 to 0.1%). What it binds is unknown. Study outcomes and limitations: About two months after transplant, alpha-beta T cells reportedly came from several hundred expanded graft clones. T-cell numbers and diversity, one year after transplant, stemmed largely from T cells that were newly produced.

This material consisted of PBMCs, taken before TCRalphabeta/CD19-depleted stem cell transplant. The receptor was isolated from a child aged 2 to 10 with inherited bone marrow failure, due to receive a stem cell transplant. This rearrangement joins TRBV29-1 to TRBJ2-7, with TRBD2 identical over 9 bases. The CDR3 DNA is TGCAGCGTTCGTTCGACTAGCGGCTACGAGCAGTACTTC. Encoded protein: CSVRSTSGYEQYF.